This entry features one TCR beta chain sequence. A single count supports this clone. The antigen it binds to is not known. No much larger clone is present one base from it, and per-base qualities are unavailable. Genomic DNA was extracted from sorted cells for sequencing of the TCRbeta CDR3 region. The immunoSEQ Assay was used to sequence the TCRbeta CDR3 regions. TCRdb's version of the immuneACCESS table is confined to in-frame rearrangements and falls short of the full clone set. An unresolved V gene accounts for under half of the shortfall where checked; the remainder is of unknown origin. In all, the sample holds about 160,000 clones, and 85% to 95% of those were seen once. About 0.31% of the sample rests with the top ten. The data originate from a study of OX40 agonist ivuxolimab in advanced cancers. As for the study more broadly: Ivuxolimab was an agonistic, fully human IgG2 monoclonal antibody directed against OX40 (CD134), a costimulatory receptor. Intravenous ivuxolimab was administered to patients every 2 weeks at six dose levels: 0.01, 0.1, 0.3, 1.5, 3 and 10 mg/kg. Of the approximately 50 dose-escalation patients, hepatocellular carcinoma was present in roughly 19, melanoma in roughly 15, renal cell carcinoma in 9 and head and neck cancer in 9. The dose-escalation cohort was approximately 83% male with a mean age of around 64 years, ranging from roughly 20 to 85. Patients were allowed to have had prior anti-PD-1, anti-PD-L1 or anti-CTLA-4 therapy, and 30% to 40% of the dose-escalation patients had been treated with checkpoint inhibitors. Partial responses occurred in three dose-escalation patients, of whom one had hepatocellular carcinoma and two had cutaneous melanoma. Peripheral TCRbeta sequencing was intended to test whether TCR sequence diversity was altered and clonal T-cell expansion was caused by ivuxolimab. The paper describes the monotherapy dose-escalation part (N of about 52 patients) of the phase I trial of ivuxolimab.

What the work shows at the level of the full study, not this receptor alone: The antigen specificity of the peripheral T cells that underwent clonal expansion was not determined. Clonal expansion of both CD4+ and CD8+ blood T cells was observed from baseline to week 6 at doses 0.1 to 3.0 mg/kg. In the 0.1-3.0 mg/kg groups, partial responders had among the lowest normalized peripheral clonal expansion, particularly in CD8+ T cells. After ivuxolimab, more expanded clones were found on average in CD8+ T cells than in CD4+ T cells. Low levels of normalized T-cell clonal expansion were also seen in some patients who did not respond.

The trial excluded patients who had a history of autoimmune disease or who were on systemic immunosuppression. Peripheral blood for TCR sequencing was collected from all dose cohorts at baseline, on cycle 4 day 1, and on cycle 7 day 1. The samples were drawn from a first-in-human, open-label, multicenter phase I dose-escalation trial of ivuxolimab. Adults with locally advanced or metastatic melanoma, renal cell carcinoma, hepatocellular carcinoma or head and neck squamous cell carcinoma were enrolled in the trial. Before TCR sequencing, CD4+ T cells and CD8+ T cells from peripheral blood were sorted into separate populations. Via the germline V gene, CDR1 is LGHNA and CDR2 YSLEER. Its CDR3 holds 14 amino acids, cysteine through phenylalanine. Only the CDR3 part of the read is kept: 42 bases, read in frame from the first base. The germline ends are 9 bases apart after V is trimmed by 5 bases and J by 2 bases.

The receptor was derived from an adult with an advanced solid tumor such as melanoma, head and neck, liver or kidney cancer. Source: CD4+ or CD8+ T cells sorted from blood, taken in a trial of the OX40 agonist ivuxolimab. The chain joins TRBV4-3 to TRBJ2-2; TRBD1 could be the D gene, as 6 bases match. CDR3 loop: CASSDGTNTGELFF. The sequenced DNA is TGCGCCAGCAGCGACGGGACAAACACCGGGGAGCTGTTTTTT.